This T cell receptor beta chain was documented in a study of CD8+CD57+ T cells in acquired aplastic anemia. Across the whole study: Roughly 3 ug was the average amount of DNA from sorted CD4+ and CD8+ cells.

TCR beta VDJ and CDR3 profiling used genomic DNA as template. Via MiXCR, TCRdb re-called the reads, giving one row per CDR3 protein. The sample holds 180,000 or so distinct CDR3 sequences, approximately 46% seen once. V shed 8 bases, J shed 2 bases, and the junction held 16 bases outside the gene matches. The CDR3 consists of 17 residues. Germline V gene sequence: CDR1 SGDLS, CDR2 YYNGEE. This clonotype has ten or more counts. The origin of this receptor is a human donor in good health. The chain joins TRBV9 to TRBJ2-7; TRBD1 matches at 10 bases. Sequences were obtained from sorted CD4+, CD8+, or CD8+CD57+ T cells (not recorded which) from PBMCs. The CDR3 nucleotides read TGTGCCAGTAAGATTTGGGATGGGACAGGGGTAACCTACGAGCAGTACTTC. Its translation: CASKIWDGTGVTYEQYF.